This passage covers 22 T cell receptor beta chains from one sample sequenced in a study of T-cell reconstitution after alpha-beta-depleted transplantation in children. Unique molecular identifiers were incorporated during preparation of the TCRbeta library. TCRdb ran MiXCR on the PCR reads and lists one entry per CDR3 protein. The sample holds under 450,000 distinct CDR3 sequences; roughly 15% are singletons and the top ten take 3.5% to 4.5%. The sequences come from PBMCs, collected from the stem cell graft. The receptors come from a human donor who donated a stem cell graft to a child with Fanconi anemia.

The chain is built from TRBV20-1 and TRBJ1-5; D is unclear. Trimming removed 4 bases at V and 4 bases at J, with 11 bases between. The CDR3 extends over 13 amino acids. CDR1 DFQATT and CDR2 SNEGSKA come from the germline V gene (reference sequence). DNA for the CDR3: TGCAGTGCTAATTTGGCAAAGAATCAGCCCCAGCATTTT. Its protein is CSANLAKNQPQHF.

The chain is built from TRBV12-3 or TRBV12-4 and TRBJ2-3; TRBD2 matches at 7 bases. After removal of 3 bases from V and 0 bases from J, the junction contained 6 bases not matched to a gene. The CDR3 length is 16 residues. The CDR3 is CASSFRASGSTDTQYF. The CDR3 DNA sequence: TGTGCCAGCAGTTTTCGGGCTAGCGGTAGCACAGATACGCAGTATTTT.

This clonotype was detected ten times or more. The CDR3 here is CASSQGPLYEQYV. DNA of the CDR3: TGTGCCAGCAGTCAAGGCCCACTCTACGAGCAGTACGTC. The rearrangement links TRBV6-1 to TRBJ2-7, with D unclear. Trimming shortened V by 5 bases and J by 3 bases, and 11 bases separated the two germline ends. Looked up from germline, CDR1 is MNHNS and CDR2 is SASEGT. The CDR3 totals 13 residues.

The CDR3 DNA is TGCGCCAGCAGCCAACGGTTACAAGGGAACTATGGCTACACCTTC. It encodes CASSQRLQGNYGYTF. The chain employs TRBV4-3 and TRBJ1-2, with D uncertain. Trimming shortened V by 2 bases and J by 2 bases, and 12 bases separated the two germline ends. Germline lookup yields CDR1 LGHNA and CDR2 YSLEER. The CDR3 spans 15 residues.

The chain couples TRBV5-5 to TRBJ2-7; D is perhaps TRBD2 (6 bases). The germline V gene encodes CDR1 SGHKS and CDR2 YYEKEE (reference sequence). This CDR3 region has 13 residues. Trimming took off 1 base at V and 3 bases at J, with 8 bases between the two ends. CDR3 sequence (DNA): TGTGCCAGCAGCTTGCCGGGGGACTACGAGCAGTACTTC. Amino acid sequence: CASSLPGDYEQYF.

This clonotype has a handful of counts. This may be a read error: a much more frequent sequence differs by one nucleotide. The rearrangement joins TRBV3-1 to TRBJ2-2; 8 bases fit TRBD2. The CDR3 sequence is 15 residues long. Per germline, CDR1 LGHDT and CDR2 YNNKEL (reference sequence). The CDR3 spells CACSQAGVGTGELFF. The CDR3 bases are TGTGCCTGCAGCCAAGCGGGGGTGGGCACCGGGGAGCTGTTTTTT.

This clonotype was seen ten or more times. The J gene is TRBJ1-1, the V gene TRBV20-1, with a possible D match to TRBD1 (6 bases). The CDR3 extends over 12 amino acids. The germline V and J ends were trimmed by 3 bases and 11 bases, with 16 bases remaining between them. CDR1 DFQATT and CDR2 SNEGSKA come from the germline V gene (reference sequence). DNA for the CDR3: TGCAGTGCTAGTCAACAGGGATCGGGCGCTTTCTTT. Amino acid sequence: CSASQQGSGAFF.

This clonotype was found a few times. Here the CDR3 reads CASSLRGYLEQYV. CDR3 bases: TGTGCCAGCAGCCTACGGGGCTACCTCGAGCAGTACGTC. The chain couples TRBV7-8 to TRBJ2-7, with D tentatively TRBD1 or TRBD2 (5 bases each). V was clipped by 5 bases and J by 6 bases, with 14 bases between them. Germline V gene data show CDR1 as SGHVS and CDR2 as FQNEAQ. The CDR3 length is 13 residues.

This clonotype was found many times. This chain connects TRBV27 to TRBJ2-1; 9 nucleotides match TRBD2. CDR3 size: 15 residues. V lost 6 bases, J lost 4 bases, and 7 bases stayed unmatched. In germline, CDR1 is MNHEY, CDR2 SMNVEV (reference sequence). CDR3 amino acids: CASRLVAGGYNEQFF. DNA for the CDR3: TGTGCCAGCAGGCTAGTGGCGGGGGGGTACAATGAGCAGTTCTTC.

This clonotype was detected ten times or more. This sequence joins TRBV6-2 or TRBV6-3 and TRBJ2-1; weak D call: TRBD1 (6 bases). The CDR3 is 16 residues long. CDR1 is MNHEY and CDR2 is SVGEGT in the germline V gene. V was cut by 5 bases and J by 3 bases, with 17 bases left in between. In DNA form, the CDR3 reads TGTGCCAGCAGTCTACAGGGAAGGACTTTCTACAATGAGCAGTTCTTC. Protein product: CASSLQGRTFYNEQFF.

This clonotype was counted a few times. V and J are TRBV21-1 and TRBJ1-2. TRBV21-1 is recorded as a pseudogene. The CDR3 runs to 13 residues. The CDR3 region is CASRGGVCGGYTF. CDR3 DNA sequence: TGTGCCAGCAGAGGCGGAGTGTGCGGCGGCTACACCTTC.

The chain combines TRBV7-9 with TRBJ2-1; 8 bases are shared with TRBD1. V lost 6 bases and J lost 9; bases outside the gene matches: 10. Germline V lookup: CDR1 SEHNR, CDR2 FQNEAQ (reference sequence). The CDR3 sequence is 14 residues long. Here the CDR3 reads CASRLTTGVPEQFF. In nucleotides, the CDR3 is TGTGCCAGCAGGTTAACGACAGGGGTCCCTGAGCAGTTCTTC.

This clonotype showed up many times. This CDR3 is CSARPVNYGYTF. The CDR3 nucleotides are TGCAGTGCTAGGCCGGTAAACTATGGCTACACCTTC. This chain joins TRBV20-1 and TRBJ1-2; no reliable D call. The CDR3 runs to 12 residues. Trimming stripped 3 bases from V and 2 bases from J, with 7 bases between. Looked up from germline, CDR1 is DFQATT and CDR2 is SNEGSKA (reference sequence).

CDR3 DNA sequence: TGCAGTGCCTCCCTGGTTCCCTACGAGCAGTACTTC. Its protein is CSASLVPYEQYF. The V call is TRBV20-1, the J call TRBJ2-7; D gene uncertain. Per the germline V gene, CDR1 is DFQATT and CDR2 is SNEGSKA (reference sequence). The V end lost 6 bases, the J end lost 2 bases, and 11 bases lay between the germline ends. The CDR3 consists of 12 residues.

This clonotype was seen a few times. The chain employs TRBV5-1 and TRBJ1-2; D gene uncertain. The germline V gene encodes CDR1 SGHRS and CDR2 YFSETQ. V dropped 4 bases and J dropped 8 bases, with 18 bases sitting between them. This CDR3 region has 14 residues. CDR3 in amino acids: CASSLDGVQEGYTF. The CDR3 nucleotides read TGCGCCAGCAGCCTCGACGGGGTTCAAGAGGGCTACACCTTC.

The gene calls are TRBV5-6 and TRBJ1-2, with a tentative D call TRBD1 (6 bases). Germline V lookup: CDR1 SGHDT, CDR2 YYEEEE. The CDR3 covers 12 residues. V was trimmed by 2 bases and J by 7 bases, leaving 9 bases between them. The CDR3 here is CASSFYRAGYTF. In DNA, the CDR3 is TGTGCCAGCAGCTTCTACAGGGCTGGCTACACCTTC.

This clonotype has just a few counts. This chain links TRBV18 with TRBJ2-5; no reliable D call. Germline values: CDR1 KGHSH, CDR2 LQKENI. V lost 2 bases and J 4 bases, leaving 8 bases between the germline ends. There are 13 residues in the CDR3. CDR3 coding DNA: TGTGCCAGCTCACCATTTCGGGTAGAGACCCAGTACTTC. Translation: CASSPFRVETQYF.

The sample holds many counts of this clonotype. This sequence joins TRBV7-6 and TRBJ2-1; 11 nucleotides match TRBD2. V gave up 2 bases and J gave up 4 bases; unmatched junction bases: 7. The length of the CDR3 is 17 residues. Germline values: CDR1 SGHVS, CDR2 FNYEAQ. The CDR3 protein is CASSLKLAGVSYNEQFF. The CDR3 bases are TGTGCCAGCAGCTTAAAACTAGCGGGGGTATCGTACAATGAGCAGTTCTTC.

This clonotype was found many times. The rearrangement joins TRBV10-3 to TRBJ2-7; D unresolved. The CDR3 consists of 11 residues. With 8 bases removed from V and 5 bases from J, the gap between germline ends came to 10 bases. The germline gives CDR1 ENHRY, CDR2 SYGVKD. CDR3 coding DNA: TGTGCCATCGGCTTAGACGACGAGCAGTACTTC. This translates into CAIGLDDEQYF.

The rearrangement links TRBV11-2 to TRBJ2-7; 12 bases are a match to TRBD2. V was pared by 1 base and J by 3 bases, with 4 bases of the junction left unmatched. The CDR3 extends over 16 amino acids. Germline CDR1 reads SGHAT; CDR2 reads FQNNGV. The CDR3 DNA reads TGTGCCAGCAGCTTAGGGACTAGCGGGAACCTCTACGAGCAGTACTTC. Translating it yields CASSLGTSGNLYEQYF.

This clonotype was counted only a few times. CDR3 sequence reads: CASNKWNGNTEAFF. CDR3 coding DNA: TGTGCCAGCAACAAGTGGAACGGGAACACTGAAGCTTTCTTT. This chain joins TRBV6-1 and TRBJ1-1, with unresolved D. Germline assignment: CDR1 MNHNS and CDR2 SASEGT. The CDR3 sequence is 14 residues long. Trimming shortened V by 7 bases and J by 1 base, and 13 bases separated the two germline ends.

This CDR3 is CASSIGTGVVNEQFF. For the CDR3, the DNA is TGTGCCAGCAGCATCGGGACAGGGGTGGTAAATGAGCAGTTCTTC. The rearrangement uses TRBV5-6 and TRBJ2-1; 10 bases are shared with TRBD1. The germline V gene encodes CDR1 SGHDT and CDR2 YYEEEE. V shed 4 bases and J 7 bases; nucleotides not matched to a gene: 8. This CDR3 spans 15 amino acids.